This TCR beta chain was found in a study of cytomegalovirus exposure and HLA in healthy donors. Overall study results and limits: According to the study, around 160 TCR beta chains were cytomegalovirus-associated. High sensitivity and specificity were reportedly achieved when the classifier diagnosed cytomegalovirus status.

Concerning this clone itself: As yet, its antigen is unknown.

The assay was immunoSEQ multiplex PCR, and TCRdb's table has in-frame clones only and misses some. The data hold roughly 250,000 clones, with 86% observed a single time. The TCR was taken from a woman in her 30s in good health and CMV-seropositive. The sample taken for sequencing was PBMCs.

CDR3 in DNA: TGCGCCAGCAGCTTGATCCCGGGACTGTCGAACACTGAAGCTTTCTTT. This codes for CASSLIPGLSNTEAFF. The rearrangement links TRBV5-1 to TRBJ1-1; tentative D call: TRBD1 (5 bases). The CDR3 has 16 amino acids. Germline CDR1 reads SGHRS; CDR2 reads YFSETQ. Trimming pared 1 base from V and 1 base from J, leaving 14 bases between.